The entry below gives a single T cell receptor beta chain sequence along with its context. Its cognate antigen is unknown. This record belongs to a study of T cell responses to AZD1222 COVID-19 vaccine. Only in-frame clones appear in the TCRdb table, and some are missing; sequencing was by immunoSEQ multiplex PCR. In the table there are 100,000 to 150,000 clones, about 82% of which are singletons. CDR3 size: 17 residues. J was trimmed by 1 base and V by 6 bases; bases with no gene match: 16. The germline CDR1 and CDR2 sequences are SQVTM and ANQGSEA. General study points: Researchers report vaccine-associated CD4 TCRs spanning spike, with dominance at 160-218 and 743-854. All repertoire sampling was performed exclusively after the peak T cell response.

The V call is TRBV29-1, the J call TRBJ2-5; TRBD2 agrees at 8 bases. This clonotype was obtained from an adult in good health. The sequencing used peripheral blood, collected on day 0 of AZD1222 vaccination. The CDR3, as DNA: TGCAGCGTCCTCCGATTCACTAGCGGAGGGACCCAAGAGACCCAGTACTTC. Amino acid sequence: CSVLRFTSGGTQETQYF.